This passage covers 30 T cell receptor beta chains from one sample sequenced in a study of glioma-infiltrating T cells. Amplification of TCR alpha and beta CDR3 regions from RNA used iRepertoire nested multiplex PCR. TCRdb redid the calling of the multiplex PCR reads with MiXCR, one entry per CDR3 protein. The table has some 120,000 distinct CDR3 sequences, less than 30% seen once; the top ten hold around 15%. Sequencing was carried out using glioma tissue, nonneoplastic brain tissue, or PBMCs (not recorded which). Source of these receptors: a human donor with low-grade glioma or glioblastoma, undergoing nonglioma brain surgery, or in good health (not recorded which).

This clonotype has a handful of counts. One end of the junction is discordant with germline, which a read error may explain. This sequence joins TRBV9 and TRBJ2-1, with D possibly matching TRBD2 (6 bases). CDR1 is SGDLS and CDR2 is YYNGEE in the germline V gene. The CDR3 length is 14 residues. CDR3 in DNA: TGTGCCAGCAGCTCCCGGGGGACCTACGATGAGCAGTTCTTC. Translated, it gives CASSSRGTYDEQFF.

Details on this clonotype: A single base separates this from a much larger clone, so it may be a read error. This chain links TRBV18 with TRBJ1-1; maybe TRBD1 (6 bases). Germline V gene data show CDR1 as KGHSH and CDR2 as LQKENI. This CDR3 has 14 residues. The CDR3 spells CASPPRDTSSEAFF. CDR3 sequence (DNA): TGTGCCAGCCCACCCCGGGACACGTCCAGTGAAGCTTTCTTT.

The chain links TRBV2 to TRBJ2-1; D unresolved. V lost 3 bases and J 8 bases, leaving 14 bases between the germline ends. Germline CDR1 and CDR2: SNHLY and FYNNEI. This CDR3 is built from 14 residues. The CDR3 bases are TGTGCCAGCAGTGAGTCGGAACTACCACATGAGCAGTTCTTC. Protein sequence: CASSESELPHEQFF.

This clonotype was seen repeatedly, ten times or more. This rearrangement joins TRBV2 to TRBJ2-1, with D perhaps being TRBD1 or TRBD2 (5 bases each). With 6 bases removed from V and 8 bases from J, the gap between germline ends came to 20 bases. This CDR3 has 15 amino acids. Germline-derived CDR1 and CDR2 are SNHLY and FYNNEI. DNA for the CDR3: TGTGCCAGCAGGTGGGACCAATTTTCCTCAGATGAGCAGTTCTTC. Protein product: CASRWDQFSSDEQFF.

This clonotype was picked up many times. The chain employs TRBV27 and TRBJ2-7; D possibly corresponds to TRBD1 (7 bases). The CDR3 is 14 residues long. The germline V and J ends were trimmed by 6 bases and 3 bases, with 15 bases remaining between them. Germline-derived CDR1 and CDR2 are MNHEY and SMNVEV (reference sequence). DNA for the CDR3: TGTGCCAGCAGCTTTGGGGGGACAGACTACGAGCAGTACTTC. Protein: CASSFGGTDYEQYF.

This clonotype occurred many times. The rearrangement uses TRBV7-2 and TRBJ2-3; 9 bases agree with TRBD2. Germline CDR1 SGHTA, CDR2 FQGNSA. The CDR3 extends over 15 amino acids. V trimming: 1 base; J trimming: 4 bases; junction bases outside the gene matches: 3. The CDR3 DNA follows: TGTGCCAGCAGCTTAGGAGTAGCGGGGGCAGATACGCAGTATTTT. Translation: CASSLGVAGADTQYF. The full variable domain, its missing parts supplied by reference TRBV7-2 and TRBJ2-3, is GAGVSQSPSNKVTEKGKDVELRCDPISGHTALYWYRQSLGQGLEFLIYFQGNSAPDKSGLPSDRFSAERTGGSVSTLTIQRTQQEDSAVYLCASSLGVAGADTQYFGPGTRLTVL.

This clonotype was seen once. This chain links TRBV7-3 with TRBJ2-1, with D maybe TRBD2 (6 bases). The V end was cut by 5 bases, the J end by 13 bases, with 21 bases between. The CDR3 has 14 residues. Germline CDR1 reads SGHTA; CDR2 reads FQGTGA. CDR3 sequence: CASSRPGRRDGQFF. The CDR3 DNA reads TGTGCCAGCAGCAGACCGGGACGGCGGGATGGTCAGTTCTTC.

This clonotype has a handful of counts. V gene TRBV3-1 combines with J gene TRBJ2-5; 8 nucleotides agree with TRBD2. Germline V gene lookup returns CDR1 LGHDT and CDR2 YNNKEL (reference sequence). CDR3 length: 16 residues. V lost 0 bases and J lost 5; bases outside the gene matches: 8. CDR3 coding DNA: TGTGCCAGCAGCCAAGACCCCGGGACTAGTACGGAGACCCAGTACTTC. Translated: CASSQDPGTSTETQYF.

This clonotype is labeled as medium-sized. V and J are TRBV7-2 and TRBJ2-7; TRBD2 matches 7 bases. J gave up 3 bases and V 5 bases, and 10 bases lay outside the gene matches. In germline, CDR1 is SGHTA, CDR2 FQGNSA. The CDR3 extends over 15 amino acids. CDR3 nucleotides: TGTGCCAGCAGCCCTGACGGGACTACTGGCTACGAGCAGTACTTC. This sequence encodes CASSPDGTTGYEQYF.

This clonotype showed up many times. The chain employs TRBV12-3 or TRBV12-4 and TRBJ2-1; a possible D gene is TRBD1 (6 bases). The CDR3 totals 13 residues. Trimming stripped 5 bases from V and 8 bases from J, with 13 bases between. CDR3 sequence (DNA): TGTGCCAGCAGTCTAATACAGGGCCATGAGCAGTTCTTC. Its protein is CASSLIQGHEQFF.

This clonotype was detected many times. This chain links TRBV20-1 with TRBJ1-4; D remains unclear. From germline, CDR1 is DFQATT and CDR2 SNEGSKA (reference sequence). This CDR3 has 10 residues. V dropped 3 bases and J dropped 8 bases, with 4 bases sitting between them. CDR3 coding DNA: TGCAGTGCTAGGGGGGAAAAACTGTTTTTT. Translation: CSARGEKLFF.

In this sample, this clonotype turned up many times. This chain uses TRBV6-1 with TRBJ1-4; 9 nucleotides line up with TRBD1. The V gene's germline CDR1 is MNHNS and CDR2 SASEGT. CDR3 length: 14 residues. After removal of 6 bases from V and 8 bases from J, the junction contained 7 bases not matched to a gene. The CDR3 here is CASRDYGQGEKLFF. The CDR3 coding sequence is TGTGCCAGCAGGGATTACGGACAGGGGGAAAAACTGTTTTTT.

This clonotype was detected ten times or more. The rearrangement links TRBV20-1 to TRBJ2-1; D perhaps matches TRBD2 (6 bases). The CDR3 loop spans 14 amino acids. Trimming stripped 3 bases from V and 10 bases from J, with 19 bases between. Germline assignment: CDR1 DFQATT and CDR2 SNEGSKA (reference sequence). CDR3 in amino acids: CSASISGSRGEQFF. DNA of the CDR3: TGCAGTGCTAGTATATCCGGGAGTCGAGGGGAGCAGTTCTTC.

There are many counts of this clonotype. The J gene is TRBJ1-1, the V gene TRBV5-1; no reliable D call. The V gene lost 0 bases and the J gene lost 1 base, with 10 bases spanning the gap. CDR1 is SGHRS and CDR2 is YFSETQ in the germline V gene. This CDR3 has 15 residues. The CDR3 DNA is TGCGCCAGCAGCTTGGCACGGCTGACGAACACTGAAGCTTTCTTT. Translated: CASSLARLTNTEAFF.

This clonotype appeared many times. The rearrangement joins TRBV20-1 to TRBJ1-5, with a tentative D call TRBD1 (5 bases). The CDR3 consists of 15 residues. The ends were cut back, 3 bases at V and 0 bases at J, with 12 bases in the middle. Looked up from germline, CDR1 is DFQATT and CDR2 is SNEGSKA (reference sequence). CDR3: CSASVQGNSNQPQHF. CDR3 bases: TGCAGTGCTAGTGTGCAGGGAAATAGCAATCAGCCCCAGCATTTT.

This clonotype was seen more than once but under ten times. The chain uses TRBV29-1 and TRBJ2-7; D not certain. V lost 4 bases, J lost 4 bases, and 14 bases lay in between. The CDR3 loop spans 13 amino acids. Per the germline V gene, CDR1 is SQVTM and CDR2 is ANQGSEA. This chain's CDR3 is CSVVIGPRYEQYF. CDR3 in DNA: TGCAGCGTTGTAATAGGTCCCAGGTACGAGCAGTACTTC.

With regard to this clonotype: A read error may explain this, as a much larger clone is one base away. The V and J genes are TRBV20-1 and TRBJ2-7, with 9 bases that match TRBD2. The CDR3 totals 14 residues. Germline V lookup: CDR1 DFQATT, CDR2 SNEGSKA (reference sequence). The CDR3 spells CIARPTSGYYEQYF. CDR3 DNA: TGCATTGCCCGTCCGACTAGCGGATACTACGAGCAGTACTTC.

This clonotype was counted at least ten times. The V call is TRBV6-6, the J call TRBJ2-1; D is perhaps TRBD1 (5 bases). Trimming cost V 0 bases and J 12 bases, with 9 bases left between them. The CDR3 consists of 12 residues. Germline V CDR1 and CDR2: MNHNY, SVGAGI (reference sequence). DNA for the CDR3: TGTGCCAGCAGTTACTCAGGGGCCGGGCAGTTCTTC. Its translation is CASSYSGAGQFF.

On this clonotype: A much larger clone differs by one base, so this may be a read error. The chain carries TRBV6-2 or TRBV6-3 and TRBJ2-7; weak D call: TRBD1 (5 bases). CDR3 length: 14 amino acids. V lost 6 bases and J 7 bases, leaving 19 bases between the germline ends. From germline, CDR1 is MNHEY and CDR2 SVGEGT. The CDR3 DNA is TGTGCCAGCAGCCCAGGGTGCGGCTTAAAAGAGCAGTACTTC. Its translation: CASSPGCGLKEQYF.

This clonotype was seen a handful of times. The chain is built from TRBV7-3 and TRBJ2-2; possibly TRBD2 for D (5 bases). The CDR3 covers 15 residues. Germline V gene lookup returns CDR1 SGHTA and CDR2 FQGTGA. The V gene lost 5 bases and the J gene lost 4 bases, with 14 bases spanning the gap. The DNA of the CDR3 is TGTGCCAGCAGCCCAAGTGGGGAGTTCACCGGGGAGCTGTTTTTT. Protein: CASSPSGEFTGELFF.

This clonotype was found many times. The V and J genes are TRBV6-6 and TRBJ2-7, with D unresolved. The CDR3 covers 16 residues. Germline values: CDR1 MNHNY, CDR2 SVGAGI (reference sequence). Trimming cost V 0 bases and J 0 bases, with 12 bases left between them. The CDR3 DNA reads as TGTGCCAGCAGTTACTCTATCGGCGGCTACTCCTACGAGCAGTACTTC. Translation: CASSYSIGGYSYEQYF.

In its sample, this clonotype was seen many times. J is TRBJ2-1 and V is TRBV20-1; tentative D call: TRBD2 (6 bases). The length of the CDR3 is 14 residues. CDR1 is DFQATT, CDR2 SNEGSKA, per germline (reference sequence). The ends were cut back, 6 bases at V and 8 bases at J, with 20 bases in the middle. The CDR3 here is CSAPTSMLFHEQFF. In DNA form, the CDR3 reads TGCAGTGCGCCGACTAGTATGCTCTTCCATGAGCAGTTCTTC.

Remarks on this clonotype: The CDR3 end shows no conserved phenylalanine or tryptophan, and so a read error is likely. The chain links TRBV28 to TRBJ1-1, with D unclear. The germline gives CDR1 MDHEN, CDR2 SYDVKM. The CDR3 spans 13 residues. The CDR3 bases are TGTGCCAGCAGGATAAGCATGAATACTGAAGCTTTCTAT. This codes for CASRISMNTEAFY.

Regarding this clonotype: This may come from a read error, since a much larger clone is one base off. V and J are TRBV27 and TRBJ1-1; tentatively, D is TRBD1 (5 bases). CDR3 length: 12 residues. Germline CDR1 and CDR2: MNHEY and SMNVEV (reference sequence). The CDR3 region is CASSRGNTEAIF. The CDR3 region has the DNA TGTGCCAGCAGTCGGGGGAACACTGAAGCTATCTTT.

As regards this clonotype: With a much larger clone just one base away, this may be a read error. No conserved phenylalanine or tryptophan is present at the end of the CDR3, so a read error is the likely explanation. This chain connects TRBV19 to TRBJ2-1, with 8 bases matching TRBD1. This CDR3 region has 15 residues. The germline V gene has CDR1 LNHDA and CDR2 SQIVND (reference sequence). V trimming: 3 bases; J trimming: 5 bases; junction bases outside the gene matches: 6. This CDR3 is CASSISDRAHNEQFI. CDR3 nucleotide sequence: TGTGCCAGTAGTATTTCGGACAGGGCCCACAATGAGCAGTTCATC.

This clonotype was picked up a small number of times. V is TRBV30 and J is TRBJ2-3; 8 bases align to TRBD1. V lost 7 bases, J lost 3 bases, and 6 bases stayed unmatched. The CDR3 extends over 13 amino acids. The germline V gene has CDR1 GTSNPN and CDR2 SVGIG (reference sequence). The CDR3 DNA reads TGTGCCTCCCAGGGGGCATGGACAGATACGCAGTATTTT. Its protein is CASQGAWTDTQYF.

In its sample, this clonotype was seen many times. J is TRBJ2-7 and V is TRBV24-1; D unclear. Trimming stripped 2 bases from V and 3 bases from J, with 1 base between. Germline V gene lookup returns CDR1 KGHDR and CDR2 SFDVKD. This CDR3 region has 11 residues. CDR3 nucleotides: TGTGCCACCAGTGATTACTACGAGCAGTACTTC. Its translation is CATSDYYEQYF.

The genes are TRBV9 and TRBJ1-4, with 8 nucleotides matching TRBD1. CDR1 is SGDLS and CDR2 is YYNGEE in the germline V gene. V trimming: 5 bases; J trimming: 5 bases; junction bases outside the gene matches: 11. CDR3 length: 16 amino acids. The CDR3 protein is CASSSSGGRRNEKLFF. In DNA, the CDR3 is TGTGCCAGCAGTTCTTCAGGGGGCAGGCGAAATGAAAAACTGTTTTTT. The variable domain in full, completed from reference TRBV9 and TRBJ1-4, reads DSGVTQTPKHLITATGQRVTLRCSPRSGDLSVYWYQQSLDQGLQFLIQYYNGEERAKGNILERFSAQQFPDLHSELNLSSLELGDSALYFCASSSSGGRRNEKLFFGSGTQLSVL.

As concerns this clonotype: This may come from a read error, since a much larger clone is one base off. The rearrangement links TRBV2 to TRBJ2-3, with TRBD2 matching over 7 bases. From germline, CDR1 is SNHLY and CDR2 FYNNEI. The CDR3 is made up of 11 amino acids. The CDR3 spells CTSGKHDTQYF. As DNA, the CDR3 is TGTACCAGCGGGAAGCACGATACGCAGTATTTT.

The sample holds many counts of this clonotype. J is TRBJ2-3 and V is TRBV29-1, with 8 positions matching TRBD1. Per the germline V gene, CDR1 is SQVTM and CDR2 is ANQGSEA. The CDR3 consists of 13 residues. Trimming took 4 bases from V and 10 from J; bases not matched to a gene: 10. The CDR3 reads CSVVRAGGGSQYF. The CDR3 nucleotides are TGCAGCGTTGTGCGGGCAGGGGGCGGGTCGCAGTATTTT.